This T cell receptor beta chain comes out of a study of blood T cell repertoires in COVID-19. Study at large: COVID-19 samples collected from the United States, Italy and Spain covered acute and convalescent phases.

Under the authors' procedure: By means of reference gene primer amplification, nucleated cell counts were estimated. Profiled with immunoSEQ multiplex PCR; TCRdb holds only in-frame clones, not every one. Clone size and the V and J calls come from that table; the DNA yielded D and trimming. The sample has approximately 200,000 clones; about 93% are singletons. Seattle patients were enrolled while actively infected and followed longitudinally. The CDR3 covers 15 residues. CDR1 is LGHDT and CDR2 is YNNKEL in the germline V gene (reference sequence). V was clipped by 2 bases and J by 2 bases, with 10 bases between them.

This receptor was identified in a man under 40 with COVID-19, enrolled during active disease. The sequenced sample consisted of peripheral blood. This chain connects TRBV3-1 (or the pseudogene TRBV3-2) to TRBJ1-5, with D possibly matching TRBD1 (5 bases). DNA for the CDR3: TGTGCCAGCAGCCAAAATGTACAGGGCAATCAGCCCCAGCATTTT. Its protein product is CASSQNVQGNQPQHF.